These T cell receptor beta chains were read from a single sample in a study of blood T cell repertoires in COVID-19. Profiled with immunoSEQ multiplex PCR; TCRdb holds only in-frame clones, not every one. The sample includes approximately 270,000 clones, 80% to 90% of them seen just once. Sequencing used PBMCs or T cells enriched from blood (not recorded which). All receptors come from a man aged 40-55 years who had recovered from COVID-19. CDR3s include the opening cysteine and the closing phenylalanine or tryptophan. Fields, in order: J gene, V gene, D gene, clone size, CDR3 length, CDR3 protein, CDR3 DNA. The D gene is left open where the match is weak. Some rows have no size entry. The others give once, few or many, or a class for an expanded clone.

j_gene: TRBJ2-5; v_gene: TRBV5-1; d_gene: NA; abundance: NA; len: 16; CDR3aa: CASSLGITLMEGTQYF; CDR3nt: TGCGCCAGCAGCTTGGGGATCACCCTTATGGAGGGGACCCAGTACTTC
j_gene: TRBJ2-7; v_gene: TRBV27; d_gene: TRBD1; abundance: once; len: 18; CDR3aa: CATHHRGKGKRGSYEQYF; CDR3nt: TGTGCCACCCACCACAGGGGTAAAGGTAAAAGGGGATCCTACGAGCAGTACTTC
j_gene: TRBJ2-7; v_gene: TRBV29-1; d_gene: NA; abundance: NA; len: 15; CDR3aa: CSVEDRGNGFYEQYF; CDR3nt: TGCAGCGTTGAAGATAGGGGGAACGGATTTTACGAGCAGTACTTC
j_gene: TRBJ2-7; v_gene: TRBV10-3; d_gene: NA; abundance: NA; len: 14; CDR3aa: CAIKEGPPAYEQYF; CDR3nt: TGTGCCATAAAGGAGGGACCCCCAGCCTACGAGCAGTACTTC
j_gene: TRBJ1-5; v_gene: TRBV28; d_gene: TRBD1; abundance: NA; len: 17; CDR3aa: CASSPRTGKDPNQPQHF; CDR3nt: TGTGCCAGCAGTCCACGGACAGGGAAAGACCCAAATCAGCCCCAGCATTTT
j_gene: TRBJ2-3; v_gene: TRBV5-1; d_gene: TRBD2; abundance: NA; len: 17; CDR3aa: CASSFLWEEREKDTQYF; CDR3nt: TGCGCCAGCAGCTTCCTATGGGAGGAGCGGGAGAAGGATACGCAGTATTTT
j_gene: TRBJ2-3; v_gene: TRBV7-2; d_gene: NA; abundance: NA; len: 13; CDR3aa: CASSSPGTDTQYF; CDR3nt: TGTGCCAGCAGCTCCCCGGGCACAGATACGCAGTATTTT
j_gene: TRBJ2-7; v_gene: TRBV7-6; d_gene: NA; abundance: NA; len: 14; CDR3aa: CASSLVTGSYEQYF; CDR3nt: TGTGCCAGCAGCTTAGTGACAGGCTCCTACGAGCAGTACTTC
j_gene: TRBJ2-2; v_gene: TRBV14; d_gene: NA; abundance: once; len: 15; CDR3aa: CASSHRSANTGELFF; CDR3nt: TGTGCCAGCAGCCATCGGTCCGCGAACACCGGGGAGCTGTTTTTT
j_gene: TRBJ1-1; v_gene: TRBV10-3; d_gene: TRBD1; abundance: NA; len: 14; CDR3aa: CAISPGQTNTEAFF; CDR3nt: TGTGCCATCAGTCCGGGACAGACAAACACTGAAGCTTTCTTT
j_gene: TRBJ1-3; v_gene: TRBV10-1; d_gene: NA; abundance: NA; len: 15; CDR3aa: CASHRTVSSGNTIYF; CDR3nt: TGCGCCAGCCATAGAACGGTAAGCTCTGGAAACACCATATATTTT
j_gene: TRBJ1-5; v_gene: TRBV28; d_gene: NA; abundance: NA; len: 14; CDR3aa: CASSTGRSGQPQHF; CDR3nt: TGTGCCAGCAGTACCGGACGGTCGGGGCAGCCCCAGCATTTT
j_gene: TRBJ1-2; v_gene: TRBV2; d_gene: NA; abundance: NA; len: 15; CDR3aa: CASTLSEARGYGYTF; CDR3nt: TGTGCCAGCACTCTCTCGGAGGCCAGAGGCTATGGCTACACCTTC
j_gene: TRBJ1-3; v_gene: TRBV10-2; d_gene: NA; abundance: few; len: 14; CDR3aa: CASSDQGLGNTIYF; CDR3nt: TGCGCCAGCAGTGATCAGGGTCTGGGAAACACCATATATTTT
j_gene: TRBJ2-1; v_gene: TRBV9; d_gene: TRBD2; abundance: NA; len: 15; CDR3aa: CASSGAGGQMNEQFF; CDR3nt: TGTGCCAGCTCCGGGGCGGGGGGGCAAATGAATGAGCAGTTCTTC
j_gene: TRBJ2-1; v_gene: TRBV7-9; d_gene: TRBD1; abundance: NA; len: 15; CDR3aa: CASSLGDRGLVEQFF; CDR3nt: TGTGCCAGCAGCTTAGGAGACAGGGGTTTGGTTGAGCAGTTCTTC
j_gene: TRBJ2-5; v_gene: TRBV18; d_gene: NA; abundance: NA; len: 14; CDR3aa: CASSPLDSPETQYF; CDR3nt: TGTGCCAGCTCACCCCTGGACAGTCCAGAGACCCAGTACTTC
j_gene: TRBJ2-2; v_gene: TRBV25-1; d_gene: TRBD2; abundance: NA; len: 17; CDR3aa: CASGGTSGGFVTGELFF; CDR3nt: TGTGCCAGCGGGGGGACTAGCGGGGGCTTTGTCACCGGGGAGCTGTTTTTT
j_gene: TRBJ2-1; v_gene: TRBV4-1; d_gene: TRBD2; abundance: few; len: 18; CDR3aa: CASSQGVGSGRDVNEQFF; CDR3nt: TGCGCCAGCAGCCAAGGAGTCGGTAGCGGGAGGGATGTAAATGAGCAGTTCTTC
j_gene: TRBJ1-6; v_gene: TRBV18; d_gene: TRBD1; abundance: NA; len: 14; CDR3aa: CASSPADRDSPLHF; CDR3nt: TGTGCCAGCTCACCCGCGGACAGGGATTCACCCCTCCACTTT
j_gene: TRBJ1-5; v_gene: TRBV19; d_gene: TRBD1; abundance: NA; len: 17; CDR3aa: CASSIVPGGQGTQPQHF; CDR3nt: TGTGCCAGTAGTATAGTCCCCGGGGGACAGGGCACTCAGCCCCAGCATTTT
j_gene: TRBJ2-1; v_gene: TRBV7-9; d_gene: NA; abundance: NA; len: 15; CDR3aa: CASSTGKSSYNEQFF; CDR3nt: TGTGCCAGCAGCACGGGAAAGAGCTCCTACAATGAGCAGTTCTTC
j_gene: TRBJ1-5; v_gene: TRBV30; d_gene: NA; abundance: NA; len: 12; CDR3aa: CAWSVLGWGLHF; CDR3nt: TGTGCCTGGAGTGTACTTGGGTGGGGACTGCATTTT
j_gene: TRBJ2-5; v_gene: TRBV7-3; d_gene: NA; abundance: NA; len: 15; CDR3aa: CASSQNQRGGETQYF; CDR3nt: TGTGCCAGCAGCCAAAATCAGCGCGGTGGGGAGACCCAGTACTTC
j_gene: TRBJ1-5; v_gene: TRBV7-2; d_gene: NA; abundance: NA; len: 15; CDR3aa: CASSRDSYSNQPQHF; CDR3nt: TGTGCCAGCAGCAGAGACAGTTATAGCAATCAGCCCCAGCATTTT
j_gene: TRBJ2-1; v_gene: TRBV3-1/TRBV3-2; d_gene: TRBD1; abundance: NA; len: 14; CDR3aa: CASSQGAGGYEQFF; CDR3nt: TGTGCCAGCAGCCAAGGGGCAGGGGGCTATGAGCAGTTCTTC
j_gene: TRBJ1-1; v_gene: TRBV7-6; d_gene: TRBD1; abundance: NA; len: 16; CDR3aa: CASSSPRQGANTEAFF; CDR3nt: TGTGCCAGCAGCTCCCCTAGACAGGGGGCAAACACTGAAGCTTTCTTT
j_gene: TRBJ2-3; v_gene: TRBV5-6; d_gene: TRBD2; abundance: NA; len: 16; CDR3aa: CASSFRGGASADTQYF; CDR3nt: TGTGCCAGCAGCTTTCGCGGGGGGGCCTCGGCAGATACGCAGTATTTT
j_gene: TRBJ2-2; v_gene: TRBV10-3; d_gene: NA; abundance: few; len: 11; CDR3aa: CAISGSGELFF; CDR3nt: TGTGCCATCAGCGGTAGCGGGGAGCTGTTTTTT
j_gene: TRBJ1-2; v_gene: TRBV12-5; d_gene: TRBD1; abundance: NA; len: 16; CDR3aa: CASGLTQGAANYGYTF; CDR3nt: TGTGCTAGTGGTTTGACACAGGGGGCAGCTAACTATGGCTACACCTTC
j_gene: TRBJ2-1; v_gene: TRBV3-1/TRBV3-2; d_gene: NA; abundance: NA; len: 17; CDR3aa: CASSQEWGDSSYNEQFF; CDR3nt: TGTGCCAGCAGCCAAGAATGGGGCGATAGCTCCTACAATGAGCAGTTCTTC